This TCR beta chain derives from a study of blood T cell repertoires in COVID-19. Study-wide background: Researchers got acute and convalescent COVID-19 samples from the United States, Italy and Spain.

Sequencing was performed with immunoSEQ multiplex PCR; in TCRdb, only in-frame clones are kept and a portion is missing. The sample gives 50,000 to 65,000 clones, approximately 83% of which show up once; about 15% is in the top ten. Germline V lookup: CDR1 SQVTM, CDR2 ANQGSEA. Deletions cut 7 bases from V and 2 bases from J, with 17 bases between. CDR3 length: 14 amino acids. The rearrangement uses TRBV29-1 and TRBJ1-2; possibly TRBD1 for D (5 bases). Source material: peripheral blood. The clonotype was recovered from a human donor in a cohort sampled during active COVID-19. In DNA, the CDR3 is TGCAGCGCCGCAATGGACATTTCCAACTATGGCTACACCTTC. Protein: CSAAMDISNYGYTF. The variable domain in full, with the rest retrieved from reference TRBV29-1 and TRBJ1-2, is SAVISQKPSRDICQRGTSLTIQCQVDSQVTMMFWYRQQPGQSLTLIATANQGSEATYESGFVIDKFPISRPNLTFSTLTVSNMSPEDSSIYLCSAAMDISNYGYTFGSGTRLTVV.